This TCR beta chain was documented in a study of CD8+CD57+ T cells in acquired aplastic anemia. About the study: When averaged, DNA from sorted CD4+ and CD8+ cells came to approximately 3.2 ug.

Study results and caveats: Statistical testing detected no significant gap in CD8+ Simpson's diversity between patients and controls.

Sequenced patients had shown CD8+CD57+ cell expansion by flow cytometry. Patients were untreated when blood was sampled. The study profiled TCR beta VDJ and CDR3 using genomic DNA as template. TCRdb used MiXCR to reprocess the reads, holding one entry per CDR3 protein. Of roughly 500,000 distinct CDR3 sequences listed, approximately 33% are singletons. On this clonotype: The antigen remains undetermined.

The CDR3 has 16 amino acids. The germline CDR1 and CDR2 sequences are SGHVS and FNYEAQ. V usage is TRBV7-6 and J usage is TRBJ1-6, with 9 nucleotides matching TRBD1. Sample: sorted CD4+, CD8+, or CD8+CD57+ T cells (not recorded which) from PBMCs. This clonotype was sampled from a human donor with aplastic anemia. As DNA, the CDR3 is TGTGCTAGAGCCGGGACAGGGTTACTAGGGGATTCACCCCTCCACTTT. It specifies CARAGTGLLGDSPLHF.